The sequence of this T cell receptor beta chain was determined in a study of blood T cell repertoires in COVID-19. Looking at the study overall: Samples of COVID-19 (acute and convalescent) were obtained from the United States, Italy and Spain.

CDR1 is KGHSH, CDR2 LQKENI, per germline. This CDR3 is 13 amino acids long. V lost 6 bases to trimming and J lost 3 bases, with 11 bases between them. Under the authors' procedure: By means of reference gene primer amplification, nucleated cell counts were estimated. Only in-frame clones appear in the TCRdb table, and some are missing; sequencing was by immunoSEQ multiplex PCR. D and trimming come from the DNA, and the V and J calls and clone size come from that table. The data hold just over 650,000 clones, with approximately 90% observed a single time. The chain carries TRBV18 and TRBJ1-2; a possible D gene is TRBD1 (5 bases). What was sequenced was peripheral blood. The TCR sequence derives from a young woman with acute or convalescent COVID-19. CDR3 DNA sequence: TGTGCCAGCTCTCTCGGGGGGGACTATGGCTACACCTTC. This sequence encodes CASSLGGDYGYTF.